This T cell receptor beta chain is drawn from a study of cytomegalovirus exposure and HLA in healthy donors. Study observations and caveats: Reportedly, diagnosis of cytomegalovirus status by the classifier showed high specificity and sensitivity.

V shed 0 bases, J shed 5 bases, and the junction held 5 bases outside the gene matches. The CDR3 is made up of 16 amino acids. Germline lookup yields CDR1 LGHNA and CDR2 YNFKEQ. A remark on this clone: What it binds is unknown.

Sequenced by immunoSEQ multiplex PCR; TCRdb stores in-frame clones only, minus some. The sample yields about 21,000 clones, 95% to 97% seen once. This TCR derives from a man aged 30-40 years in good health and CMV-seropositive. The chain uses TRBV4-2 and TRBJ2-7; the match to TRBD2 covers 12 bases. The sequenced sample was PBMCs. CDR3 coding DNA: TGTGCCAGCAGCCAAGAACAGGGGACTAGCGGGCACGAGCAGTACTTC. Protein product: CASSQEQGTSGHEQYF.